The 17 T cell receptor beta chains in this list originate from one sample, sequenced in a study of blood T cells in healthy people across ages. Through a sample-barcoded 5' primer and a J-beta primer mix, a second PCR was run for roughly 6 to 11 cycles. TCRdb independently ran MiXCR on the 5' RACE reads; one entry per CDR3 protein. The sample holds some 920,000 distinct CDR3 sequences; just over 50% are singletons and the top ten take 20% to 25%. Sample: blood. These receptors originate from a woman aged 55 to 70 in good health.

This clonotype was seen more than once but under ten times. The rearrangement uses TRBV18 and TRBJ2-5; D not resolved. V was shortened by 1 base and J by 0 bases, with 3 bases between the two germline ends. Germline assignment: CDR1 KGHSH and CDR2 LQKENI. The CDR3 length is 13 residues. CDR3 sequence reads: CASSPQYQETQYF. The DNA of the CDR3 is TGTGCCAGCTCACCACAGTACCAAGAGACCCAGTACTTC.

The chain joins TRBV5-1 to TRBJ2-7; the match to TRBD1 covers 10 bases. The J segment lost 5 bases and the V segment lost 5 bases, leaving 13 bases of the junction unmatched. Germline V lookup: CDR1 SGHRS, CDR2 YFSETQ. The CDR3 consists of 16 residues. CDR3 residues: CASSLGGTGVFNEQYF. CDR3 bases: TGCGCCAGCAGTCTTGGCGGGACAGGGGTTTTCAACGAGCAGTACTTC.

The chain combines TRBV7-9 with TRBJ2-3; unclear D gene. The CDR3 has 12 amino acids. V was pared by 1 base and J by 9 bases, with 8 bases between. Germline V gene sequence: CDR1 SEHNR, CDR2 FQNEAQ (reference sequence). The CDR3 spells CASSLEVETQYF. DNA for the CDR3: TGTGCCAGCAGCTTAGAAGTGGAGACGCAGTATTTT.

V and J are TRBV3-1 and TRBJ2-1, with 11 bases that match TRBD2. Losses at the gene ends were 1 base for V and 11 bases for J; bases not matched to a gene: 7. Germline V gene lookup returns CDR1 LGHDT and CDR2 YNNKEL (reference sequence). The CDR3 length is 15 residues. CDR3 bases: TGTGCCAGCAGCCAAGGGGTTAGCGGGAGGGCCAAGCAGTTCTTC. Its translation is CASSQGVSGRAKQFF.

This clonotype occurred many times. The CDR3 region is CASSPATVTGMGTDTQYF. The DNA of the CDR3 is TGTGCCAGCAGTCCGGCGACCGTGACAGGGATGGGCACAGATACGCAGTATTTT. The J gene is TRBJ2-3, the V gene TRBV28; 7 bases align to TRBD1. This CDR3 is 18 amino acids long. J gave up 1 base and V 5 bases, and 15 bases lay outside the gene matches. Germline V CDR1 and CDR2: MDHEN, SYDVKM.

This chain links TRBV28 with TRBJ1-4, with 7 bases lining up with TRBD1. Germline V lookup: CDR1 MDHEN, CDR2 SYDVKM. The CDR3 totals 16 residues. The V segment lost 3 bases and the J segment 5 bases; nucleotides outside the gene matches: 9. The DNA for the CDR3 is TGTGCCAGCAGTTTTCCCCCGGGACAGAGAAATGAAAAACTGTTTTTT. As protein: CASSFPPGQRNEKLFF.

The V call is TRBV27, the J call TRBJ2-5; 12 bases map to TRBD2. TRBJ2-7 matches the DNA end more closely, so the J call is doubtful. This CDR3 region has 15 residues. The germline gives CDR1 MNHEY, CDR2 SMNVEV (reference sequence). The CDR3 DNA sequence: TGTGCCAGCAGTTTTTCGACTAGCGGGAGCGACGAGCAGTACTTC. Protein: CASSFSTSGSDEQYF.

This clonotype has ten or more counts. This chain uses TRBV9 with TRBJ2-3; 8 nucleotides match TRBD2. The V segment lost 5 bases and the J segment 4 bases; nucleotides outside the gene matches: 9. Germline V CDR1 and CDR2: SGDLS, YYNGEE. The CDR3 extends over 15 amino acids. The CDR3 protein is CASSRNAGGPDTQYF. The CDR3 region has the DNA TGTGCCAGCAGTCGAAACGCGGGGGGACCAGATACGCAGTATTTT.

This clonotype was seen more than once but under ten times. V and J are TRBV7-9 and TRBJ2-7, with TRBD2 matching over 8 bases. V was clipped by 3 bases and J by 1 base; unmatched bases: 5. Looked up from germline, CDR1 is SEHNR and CDR2 is FQNEAQ (reference sequence). This CDR3 contains 15 residues. This CDR3 is CASSFGTSKSYEQYF. In DNA form, the CDR3 reads TGTGCCAGCAGCTTCGGGACTAGTAAATCCTACGAGCAGTACTTC.

The rearrangement uses TRBV28 and TRBJ1-2; maybe TRBD1 (5 bases). The ends were cut back, 3 bases at V and 6 bases at J, with 20 bases in the middle. The CDR3 is 16 residues long. Germline CDR1 and CDR2: MDHEN and SYDVKM. Here the CDR3 DNA reads TGTGCCAGCAGTTTGACTGGGACCCTAATTTTGAATGGCTACACCTTC. It translates to CASSLTGTLILNGYTF.

This clonotype was counted between two and nine times. The J gene is TRBJ2-5, the V gene TRBV11-2; D is ambiguous. The germline V and J ends were trimmed by 2 bases and 2 bases, with 9 bases remaining between them. Germline assignment: CDR1 SGHAT and CDR2 FQNNGV. The CDR3 sequence is 14 residues long. CDR3 amino acids: CASSLFVLQETQYF. The DNA of the CDR3 is TGTGCCAGCAGCTTATTCGTCCTTCAAGAGACCCAGTACTTC.

This chain uses TRBV5-6 with TRBJ2-5; 9 bases map to TRBD2. The germline gives CDR1 SGHDT, CDR2 YYEEEE. The CDR3 has 14 residues. J was trimmed by 11 bases and V by 2 bases; bases with no gene match: 10. In nucleotides, the CDR3 is TGTGCCAGCAGCTTTGTTAGCGGGAGTGGTGAGCAGTACTTC. Translation gives CASSFVSGSGEQYF.

This clonotype was observed a single time. The chain is built from TRBV6-1 and TRBJ2-7, with 10 bases that match TRBD1. This CDR3 has 16 amino acids. Trimming cost V 3 bases and J 3 bases; bases outside gene matches: 8. CDR1 is MNHNS, CDR2 SASEGT, per germline. CDR3 DNA: TGTGCCAGCAGTGACACCGGGACAGGGGTCCTCTACGAGCAGTACTTC. Its protein product is CASSDTGTGVLYEQYF.

The chain recombines TRBV7-9 with TRBJ2-1; 10 nucleotides line up with TRBD2. The ends lost 3 bases at V and 7 bases at J; junction bases unmatched: 9. Germline V lookup: CDR1 SEHNR, CDR2 FQNEAQ (reference sequence). This CDR3 is 16 amino acids long. As DNA, the CDR3 is TGTGCCAGCAGCTTCTCAGCGGGAGGGCCGGGGAATGAGCAGTTCTTC. Amino acids: CASSFSAGGPGNEQFF.

This chain connects TRBV28 to TRBJ2-4; tentatively, D is TRBD2 (5 bases). The CDR3 consists of 17 residues. The ends were cut back, 8 bases at V and 0 bases at J, with 20 bases in the middle. Per germline, CDR1 MDHEN and CDR2 SYDVKM. CDR3 loop: CASVAPRASVAKNIQYF. The CDR3 nucleotides read TGTGCCAGCGTGGCCCCGCGGGCCTCGGTAGCCAAAAACATTCAGTACTTC.

The chain carries TRBV6-6 and TRBJ1-4; D might be TRBD1 (5 bases). The CDR3 totals 15 residues. Germline CDR1 is MNHNY and CDR2 is SVGAGI (reference sequence). V dropped 7 bases and J dropped 0 bases, with 12 bases sitting between them. The CDR3 region has the DNA TGTGCCAGCAAGGGGAGAGATGCAACTAATGAAAAACTGTTTTTT. This sequence encodes CASKGRDATNEKLFF.

This clonotype was seen a few times. The chain employs TRBV29-1 and TRBJ2-3; 9 nucleotides line up with TRBD2. J lost 5 bases, V lost 4 bases, and 7 bases had no gene match. The germline gives CDR1 SQVTM, CDR2 ANQGSEA. The CDR3 sequence is 14 residues long. CDR3 loop: CSVVVAGVGDTQYF. The CDR3 DNA reads as TGCAGCGTTGTGGTAGCGGGAGTAGGAGATACGCAGTATTTT.